This T cell receptor beta chain emerged from a study of control samples from healthy donors and cancer patients. The V end was cut by 3 bases, the J end by 4 bases, with 11 bases between. In germline, CDR1 is KGHSH, CDR2 LQKENI. This CDR3 region has 14 residues. Assay: immunoSEQ multiplex PCR; the TCRdb copy retains only in-frame clones and omits some. This table holds about 130,000 clones, 91% found once. The sample taken for sequencing was blood. The gene calls are TRBV18 and TRBJ2-3, with a weak D call TRBD1 (5 bases). The clonotype comes from a man younger than 35 in good health. The CDR3 DNA reads TGTGCCAGCTCACCCAGGGATATATCAGATACGCAGTATTTT. Protein sequence: CASSPRDISDTQYF.